One sample yielded the 5 T cell receptor beta chains listed below, sequenced in a study of cytomegalovirus exposure and HLA in healthy donors. The PCR made use of 60 Vbeta and 13 Jbeta primers. TCRdb's table, derived via immunoSEQ multiplex PCR, lists solely in-frame clones and lacks some. The sample lists 200,000 or so clones, 65% to 90% occurring once. Material for sequencing was PBMCs. These receptor sequences come from a man aged 35 to 55 in good health and CMV-seropositive.

The chain uses TRBV15 and TRBJ2-7, with D possibly being TRBD1 (5 bases). This CDR3 is built from 12 residues. V dropped 4 bases and J dropped 3 bases, with 7 bases sitting between them. Germline V lookup: CDR1 LNHNV, CDR2 YYDKDF (reference sequence). CDR3 sequence: CATSMQGYEQYF. CDR3 coding DNA: TGTGCCACCAGCATGCAGGGCTACGAGCAGTACTTC.

This clone was counted between two and nine times. One junction end disagrees with the germline gene, perhaps due to a read error. The gene calls are TRBV29-1 and TRBJ1-5, with unresolved D. The germline V gene has CDR1 SQVTM and CDR2 ANQGSEA. This CDR3 spans 14 amino acids. CDR3 amino acids: CSVVRPGINEPQHF. The CDR3 DNA sequence: TGCAGCGTGGTCAGACCGGGAATCAATGAGCCCCAGCATTTT.

V usage is TRBV7-2 and J usage is TRBJ2-3; TRBD2 is a possible D gene (6 bases). CDR3 length: 15 amino acids. Germline V gene data show CDR1 as SGHTA and CDR2 as FQGNSA. Trimming took off 3 bases at V and 1 base at J, with 11 bases between the two ends. The CDR3 loop is CASSFDAGRTDTQYF. DNA of the CDR3: TGTGCCAGCAGCTTCGATGCGGGGCGCACAGATACGCAGTATTTT.

This chain uses TRBV6-5 with TRBJ1-2; 7 bases match TRBD1. CDR1 is MNHEY and CDR2 is SVGAGI in the germline V gene. V was clipped by 6 bases and J by 7 bases; unmatched bases: 11. The CDR3 spans 14 residues. In DNA, the CDR3 is TGTGCCAGCAGACTAGACAGGGTGGCGGGTGGCTACACCTTC. Amino acid sequence: CASRLDRVAGGYTF.

The chain combines TRBV7-9 with TRBJ2-7, with D tentatively TRBD1 (5 bases). CDR3 length: 13 amino acids. Trimming left V 3 bases short and J 5 bases short, with 11 bases between. The germline V gene has CDR1 SEHNR and CDR2 FQNEAQ (reference sequence). The CDR3 region is CASSLGPGNEQYF. CDR3 sequence (DNA): TGTGCCAGCAGCTTGGGCCCAGGGAACGAGCAGTACTTC.